The 25 T cell receptor beta chains below all came from one sample that was sequenced in a study of type 1 regulatory T cells. Each CDR3 protein gets one entry after TCRdb re-called the reads with MiXCR. The sample has 80,000 to 100,000 distinct CDR3 sequences, roughly 28% seen once. Sequenced input: CD4+ T cells, either the whole sample or a sorted fraction (not recorded which). All receptors come from a human donor in good health.

The table lists this clonotype with a few counts. The chain is built from TRBV5-1 and TRBJ1-2; the D is unclear. V shed 0 bases and J shed 2 bases, with 8 bases lying between them. Germline V CDR1 and CDR2: SGHRS, YFSETQ. CDR3 length: 14 residues. The CDR3 sequence: CASSLDYGNYGYTF. In DNA, the CDR3 is TGCGCCAGCAGCTTGGATTACGGGAACTATGGCTACACCTTC.

The rearrangement links TRBV6-2 or TRBV6-3 to TRBJ2-7, with D maybe TRBD2 (6 bases). V dropped 6 bases and J dropped 4 bases, with 19 bases sitting between them. Per germline, CDR1 MNHEY and CDR2 SVGEGT. There are 15 residues in the CDR3. In DNA, the CDR3 is TGTGCCAGCAGCCTCAACCCGGGACTCAATTACGAGCAGTACTTC. Its translation is CASSLNPGLNYEQYF.

The table lists this clonotype with a few counts. The V and J genes are TRBV29-1 and TRBJ1-3, with 7 bases fitting TRBD1. The germline V gene has CDR1 SQVTM and CDR2 ANQGSEA. The CDR3 runs to 14 residues. J gave up 0 bases and V 6 bases, and 5 bases lay outside the gene matches. CDR3 in DNA: TGCAGCGTCGGAGACAGGGCCTCTGGAAACACCATATATTTT. Residues: CSVGDRASGNTIYF.

V and J are TRBV7-4 and TRBJ2-3; no firm D call. V lost 1 base and J 5 bases, leaving 19 bases between the germline ends. The CDR3 loop spans 17 amino acids. Germline V gene lookup returns CDR1 SGHVT and CDR2 SQSDAQ. CDR3 DNA sequence: TGTGCCAGCAGCTTAGACGCCCTCCCTACGAAAAAAGATACGCAGTATTTT. This encodes CASSLDALPTKKDTQYF.

The V call is TRBV29-1, the J call TRBJ2-1; perhaps TRBD2 as D (6 bases). This CDR3 is 16 amino acids long. V was pared by 7 bases and J by 1 base, with 20 bases between. The germline gives CDR1 SQVTM, CDR2 ANQGSEA. The DNA of the CDR3 is TGCAGCGCATTGAGGGTCGCGGACTATTCCTACAATGAGCAGTTCTTC. The encoded protein is CSALRVADYSYNEQFF.

This clonotype was counted a few times. V usage is TRBV20-1 and J usage is TRBJ2-1; TRBD2 agrees at 8 bases. With V trimmed by 1 base and J by 6 bases, 8 bases remained unmatched. There are 15 residues in the CDR3. Germline V gives CDR1 DFQATT, CDR2 SNEGSKA (reference sequence). The CDR3 DNA sequence: TGCAGTGCTAGAGCCCCGGGACTAGGGAGCAATGAGCAGTTCTTC. It codes for CSARAPGLGSNEQFF.

The sample holds a few counts of this clonotype. This chain joins TRBV7-8 and TRBJ2-1, with D possibly matching TRBD1 (5 bases). The CDR3 consists of 13 residues. Germline CDR1 is SGHVS and CDR2 is FQNEAQ. Trimming took off 0 bases at V and 9 bases at J, with 9 bases between the two ends. The CDR3 DNA reads TGTGCCAGCAGCTTAGCAGGGGATGCTGAGCAGTTCTTC. Translating gives CASSLAGDAEQFF.

The chain has TRBV6-5 and TRBJ2-4; TRBD1 aligns across 7 bases. The CDR3 has 16 amino acids. The germline gives CDR1 MNHEY, CDR2 SVGAGI. V lost 5 bases, J lost 1 base, and 8 bases stayed unmatched. The CDR3 nucleotides read TGTGCCAGCAGTCAAACAGGGGAGTGGGCCAAAAACATTCAGTACTTC. Translating gives CASSQTGEWAKNIQYF.

This clonotype was counted once. A junction end diverges from the germline sequence, so it may reflect a read error. The chain is built from TRBV18 and TRBJ2-3; D perhaps matches TRBD2 (6 bases). Germline CDR1 is KGHSH and CDR2 is LQKENI. This CDR3 has 18 residues. The CDR3 protein is CVSSPPPGVGVGTDTQYF. The CDR3 DNA is TGTGTCAGCTCACCACCACCGGGAGTCGGGGTGGGCACAGATACGCAGTATTTT.

J is TRBJ2-2 and V is TRBV7-2; D is ambiguous. This CDR3 has 14 amino acids. CDR1 is SGHTA, CDR2 FQGNSA, per germline. Trimming left V 5 bases short and J 5 bases short, with 12 bases between. The CDR3 DNA is TGTGCCAGCAGCAAACCTACGACTACCGGGGAGCTGTTTTTT. The encoded protein is CASSKPTTTGELFF. Supplemented by reference TRBV7-2 and TRBJ2-2, the full variable domain reads GAGVSQSPSNKVTEKGKDVELRCDPISGHTALYWYRQSLGQGLEFLIYFQGNSAPDKSGLPSDRFSAERTGGSVSTLTIQRTQQEDSAVYLCASSKPTTTGELFFGEGSRLTVL.

The chain combines TRBV5-6 with TRBJ2-3, with a weak D call TRBD1 (6 bases). The germline gives CDR1 SGHDT, CDR2 YYEEEE. Trimming left V 6 bases short and J 2 bases short, with 19 bases between. This CDR3 has 16 residues. In nucleotides, the CDR3 is TGTGCCAGCACCCTGTCCCGAGACAGGCCCACAGATACGCAGTATTTT. Translation gives CASTLSRDRPTDTQYF.

V usage is TRBV3-1 and J usage is TRBJ2-5; 11 bases match TRBD2. J was trimmed by 2 bases and V by 4 bases; bases with no gene match: 6. The germline CDR1 and CDR2 sequences are LGHDT and YNNKEL (reference sequence). This CDR3 contains 16 residues. Written as DNA, the CDR3 is TGTGCCAGCAGCCTTCCCGGGACTAGCGGACAAGAGACCCAGTACTTC. This codes for CASSLPGTSGQETQYF.

This sequence joins TRBV20-1 and TRBJ2-3; 14 nucleotides agree with TRBD2. J lost 2 bases, V lost 4 bases, and 5 bases had no gene match. CDR1 is DFQATT and CDR2 is SNEGSKA in the germline V gene (reference sequence). The CDR3 consists of 16 residues. The DNA of the CDR3 is TGCAGTGCTATATCGACTAGCGGGAGGGTCACAGATACGCAGTATTTT. Its translation: CSAISTSGRVTDTQYF.

This clonotype has more than one count but fewer than ten. The chain links TRBV9 to TRBJ1-4; weak D call: TRBD1 (6 bases). Germline CDR1 is SGDLS and CDR2 is YYNGEE. V was cut by 4 bases and J by 4 bases, with 20 bases left in between. CDR3 length: 17 residues. CDR3 DNA sequence: TGTGCCAGCAGCCCGACAGGCAACCCGTCCTATAATGAAAAACTGTTTTTT. Residues: CASSPTGNPSYNEKLFF.

The rearrangement uses TRBV7-2 and TRBJ2-2, with 12 nucleotides matching TRBD2. The CDR3 runs to 16 residues. The J segment lost 8 bases and the V segment lost 5 bases, leaving 9 bases of the junction unmatched. Germline V gives CDR1 SGHTA, CDR2 FQGNSA. The DNA of the CDR3 is TGTGCCAGCAGCCCCGCCGGACTAGCGGGGCGGGGGGAGCTGTTTTTT. Amino acid sequence: CASSPAGLAGRGELFF.

The chain joins TRBV7-2 to TRBJ2-3; D remains ambiguous. The CDR3 contains 14 residues. Germline CDR1 reads SGHTA; CDR2 reads FQGNSA. V gave up 4 bases and J gave up 4 bases, with 12 bases separating them. In DNA, the CDR3 is TGTGCCAGCAGCTCCGACCCGGCGGCAGATACGCAGTATTTT. It encodes CASSSDPAADTQYF.

This chain uses TRBV6-5 with TRBJ2-1, with 7 bases aligning to TRBD2. V was clipped by 7 bases and J by 7 bases; unmatched bases: 7. The CDR3 length is 13 residues. CDR1 and CDR2 from the germline V gene are MNHEY and SVGAGI. CDR3 sequence reads: CASTLTSRNEQFF. The CDR3 DNA reads TGTGCCAGCACCCTGACTAGCCGGAATGAGCAGTTCTTC.

This clonotype turned up a few times. The chain carries TRBV12-3 or TRBV12-4 and TRBJ2-6; D remains unclear. Trimming pared 1 base from V and 0 bases from J, leaving 1 base between. The CDR3 sequence is 14 residues long. The CDR3 region is CASSLVSGANVLTF. The CDR3 nucleotides are TGTGCCAGCAGTTTAGTCTCTGGGGCCAACGTCCTGACTTTC.

The chain recombines TRBV7-8 with TRBJ2-3, with 8 bases fitting TRBD2. Germline CDR1 and CDR2: SGHVS and FQNEAQ. The V segment lost 2 bases and the J segment 7 bases; nucleotides outside the gene matches: 11. The length of the CDR3 is 16 residues. CDR3: CASSLLRAGVGNTQYF. CDR3 bases: TGTGCCAGCAGCTTACTGAGAGCGGGAGTTGGGAATACGCAGTATTTT.

The CDR3 spells CASSQFGPMNTGELFF. Written as DNA, the CDR3 is TGTGCCAGCAGCCAATTCGGACCGATGAACACCGGGGAGCTGTTTTTT. The rearrangement uses TRBV3-1 and TRBJ2-2; D is ambiguous. This CDR3 comprises 16 residues. Germline values: CDR1 LGHDT, CDR2 YNNKEL (reference sequence). Trimming shortened V by 2 bases and J by 1 base, and 11 bases separated the two germline ends.

This clonotype was seen a few times. This rearrangement joins TRBV9 to TRBJ2-3; D is ambiguous. The CDR3 has 13 residues. V shed 0 bases and J shed 2 bases, with 4 bases lying between them. Germline assignment: CDR1 SGDLS and CDR2 YYNGEE. The CDR3 nucleotides read TGTGCCAGCAGCGTAGACCACACAGATACGCAGTATTTT. Protein product: CASSVDHTDTQYF.

The V call is TRBV5-1, the J call TRBJ2-7; D remains ambiguous. CDR3 length: 12 amino acids. Deletions cut 6 bases from V and 3 bases from J, with 10 bases between. Germline V lookup: CDR1 SGHRS, CDR2 YFSETQ. CDR3 bases: TGCGCCAGCAAGGCAGACGACTACGAGCAGTACTTC. Its translation is CASKADDYEQYF.

The sample holds a few counts of this clonotype. V is TRBV12-2 and J is TRBJ2-5; the tabulated D call, TRBD1, remains unverified against the DNA. TRBV12-2 is an annotated pseudogene. CDR3 length: 14 amino acids. The CDR3, as DNA: TGTGCAAGTCGCTTACAAGGGGAAGATGGGACCCAGTACTTC. Amino acids: CASRLQGEDGTQYF.

This clonotype occurred a few times. V usage is TRBV2 and J usage is TRBJ2-7, with D hard to call. This CDR3 contains 13 residues. Germline lookup yields CDR1 SNHLY and CDR2 FYNNEI. Trimming pared 4 bases from V and 7 bases from J, leaving 14 bases between. The CDR3 here is CASSGQTVSEQYF. The CDR3 nucleotides read TGTGCCAGCAGTGGCCAAACAGTTAGTGAGCAGTACTTC.

The chain links TRBV15 to TRBJ2-7; no clear D gene. CDR3 length: 14 residues. The V and J ends lost 5 bases and 2 bases respectively, with 13 bases between them. Germline lookup yields CDR1 LNHNV and CDR2 YYDKDF (reference sequence). The CDR3 sequence: CATSPEEYPYEQYF. In DNA form, the CDR3 reads TGTGCCACCAGCCCTGAGGAATACCCCTACGAGCAGTACTTC.